The clone carrying this T cell receptor (beta chain) was seen at least ten times. The source of the sample is a study of Graves' ophthalmopathy and Graves' hyperthyroidism. The authors amplified TCR beta CDR3 regions, and they did so from RNA transcripts for repertoire sequencing. Following a first-round RT-PCR that used HTBI primers, a second-round multiplex PCR was carried out. MiXCR was run by TCRdb on the multiplex PCR reads, yielding one entry per CDR3 protein. The sample has around 400,000 distinct CDR3 sequences, about 16% seen once. The CDR3 spans 15 residues. From germline, CDR1 is MNHEY and CDR2 SVGAGI. Unmatched junction bases numbered 9, after V lost 4 bases and J lost 4 bases.

The TCR was taken from a woman aged 18-29 years with Graves' ophthalmopathy. The V call is TRBV6-5, the J call TRBJ1-2, with 7 bases that match TRBD1. The sample comprised peripheral blood. The CDR3 DNA is TGTGCCAGCAGTTTGGGACAGTCAAACCTCTATGGCTACACCTTC. It yields the protein CASSLGQSNLYGYTF.